This T cell receptor (beta chain) emerged from a study of control samples from healthy donors and cancer patients. Trimming took 5 bases from V and 6 from J, leaving 19 bases between them. Germline loops: CDR1 LGHNA, CDR2 YSLEER. CDR3 size: 16 residues. This clone occurred a few times. The method was immunoSEQ multiplex PCR; TCRdb's version includes in-frame clones alone and lacks a portion of them. The sample records tens of thousands of clones, under 90% being singletons. Sample: blood. The chain employs TRBV4-3 and TRBJ1-4; D not resolved. The sequence was collected from a man aged 45-60 years in good health. The CDR3 loop is CASSSRTTRTDEKLFF. Here the CDR3 DNA reads TGCGCCAGCAGCTCCCGGACGACAAGGACGGATGAAAAACTGTTTTTT.